The clone carrying this T cell receptor beta chain was recorded many times. These data are taken from a study of CD8 T cells in ankylosing spondylitis. The CDR3 consists of 14 residues. Trimming left V 0 bases short and J 0 bases short, with 7 bases between. From germline, CDR1 is SGHRS and CDR2 YFSETQ. Via MiXCR, TCRdb re-called the 5' RACE reads, giving one row per CDR3 protein. The top ten clones hold about 5.5% of a sample with 150,000 to 200,000 distinct CDR3 sequences, under 35% of them seen once. This chain links TRBV5-1 with TRBJ2-7, with D perhaps assigned TRBD1 or TRBD2 (5 bases each). Sequencing was carried out using synovial fluid, either unsorted or a sorted T cell fraction (not recorded which). The TCR originated in a male donor with ankylosing spondylitis. In DNA, the CDR3 is TGCGCCAGCAGCTTGGGGGGGACCTCCTACGAGCAGTACTTC. Translation gives CASSLGGTSYEQYF. Drawing the rest from reference TRBV5-1 and TRBJ2-7, the complete variable domain is KAGVTQTPRYLIKTRGQQVTLSCSPISGHRSVSWYQQTPGQGLQFLFEYFSETQRNKGNFPGRFSGRQFSNSRSEMNVSTLELGDSALYLCASSLGGTSYEQYFGPGTRLTVT.